Below, one TCR beta chain is given with its context. These data belong to a study of T cell repertoires in cytomegalovirus infection. As for the study in general: Both a matching HLA type and CMV infection were indicated by public TCR beta signatures.

The CDR3 loop spans 12 amino acids. Germline V gene lookup returns CDR1 SQVTM and CDR2 ANQGSEA. V was shortened by 4 bases and J by 3 bases, with 7 bases between the two germline ends. TCRdb reprocessed the reads with MiXCR, giving one entry per CDR3 protein. The sample holds about 740,000 distinct CDR3 sequences, less than 40% seen once. The sequence came from a human donor in good health (CMV status not recorded). Some clones in this sample may be carry-over from other donors' samples. The chain couples TRBV29-1 to TRBJ2-1; D may be TRBD2 (5 bases). Input material: PBMCs. CDR3 protein: CSVGGCYNEQFF. The CDR3 DNA follows: TGCAGCGTTGGCGGGTGCTACAATGAGCAGTTCTTC.